The text below deals with one T cell receptor beta chain. The antigen is undetermined. This sample was taken from a study of Graves' ophthalmopathy and Graves' hyperthyroidism. Exclusion applied to patients with other autoimmune diseases, uncontrolled infections, pregnancy or lactation. Overall study findings and caveats: Also, most clonotypes expanded in the thyroid above 0.001 frequency appeared in blood.

From RNA, the CDR3 regions of TCR beta chains were amplified and sequenced. An opening RT-PCR round employed HTBI primers and preceded a second-round multiplex PCR. From the multiplex PCR reads, TCRdb called clonotypes with MiXCR, one entry per CDR3 protein. The sample shows hundreds of thousands of distinct CDR3 sequences, over 40% of them seen only once. The sequence derives from an adult man with Graves' ophthalmopathy. Sequenced material: peripheral blood.

This chain's CDR3 is CASSQDWDRYQETQYF. DNA of the CDR3: TGCGCCAGCAGCCAAGACTGGGACAGATACCAAGAGACCCAGTACTTC. The V gene is TRBV4-1, the J gene TRBJ2-5, with 7 bases lining up with TRBD1. Unmatched junction bases numbered 4, after V lost 0 bases and J lost 0 bases. The CDR3 sequence is 16 residues long. Germline V gene data show CDR1 as MGHRA and CDR2 as YSYEKL.